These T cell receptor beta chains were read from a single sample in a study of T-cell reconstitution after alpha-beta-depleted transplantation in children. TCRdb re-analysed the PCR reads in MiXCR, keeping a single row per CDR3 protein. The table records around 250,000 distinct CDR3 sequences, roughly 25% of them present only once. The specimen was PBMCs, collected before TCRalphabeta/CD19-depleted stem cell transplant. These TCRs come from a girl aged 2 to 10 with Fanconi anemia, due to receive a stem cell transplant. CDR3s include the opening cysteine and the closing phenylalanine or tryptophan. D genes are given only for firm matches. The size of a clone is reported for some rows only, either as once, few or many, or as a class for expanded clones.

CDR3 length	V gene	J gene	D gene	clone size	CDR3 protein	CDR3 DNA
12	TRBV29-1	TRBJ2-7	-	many	CSVELDSYEQYF	TGCAGCGTTGAACTTGACTCCTACGAGCAGTACTTC
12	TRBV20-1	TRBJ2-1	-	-	CSATRTPDGQFF	TGCAGTGCTACCAGGACTCCGGACGGGCAGTTCTTC
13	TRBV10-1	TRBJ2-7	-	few	CASSPQGLNEQYF	TGCGCCAGCAGTCCACAGGGATTGAACGAGCAGTACTTC
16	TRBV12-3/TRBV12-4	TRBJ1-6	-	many	CASSDGRGRHNSPLHF	TGTGCCAGCAGTGACGGACGCGGACGGCATAATTCACCCCTCCACTTT
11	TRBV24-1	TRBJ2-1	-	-	CATSDHGPFCF	TGTGCCACCAGTGACCACGGACCCTTCTGCTTC
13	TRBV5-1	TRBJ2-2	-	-	CASSLVTAGELFF	TGCGCCAGCAGCTTAGTGACGGCCGGGGAGCTGTTTTTT
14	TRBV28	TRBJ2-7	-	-	CASRVSGHSYEQYF	TGTGCCAGCAGGGTCAGCGGGCACTCCTACGAGCAGTACTTC
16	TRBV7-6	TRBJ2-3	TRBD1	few	CASSSRRTGHTDTQYF	TGTGCCAGCAGCTCCCGTCGGACAGGGCACACAGATACGCAGTATTTT
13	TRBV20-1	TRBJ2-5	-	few	CSAGGTYQETQYF	TGCAGTGCTGGCGGGACGTACCAAGAGACCCAGTACTTC
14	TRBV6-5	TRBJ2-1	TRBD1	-	CASSLRQGWDEQFF	TGTGCCAGCAGTTTACGACAGGGGTGGGATGAGCAGTTCTTC
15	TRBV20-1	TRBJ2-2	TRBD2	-	CSAESGNKYTGELFF	TGCAGTGCTGAGAGCGGGAACAAATACACCGGGGAGCTGTTTTTT
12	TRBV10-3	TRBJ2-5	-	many	CAISDTKSTQYF	TGTGCCATCAGCGATACTAAATCGACCCAGTACTTC
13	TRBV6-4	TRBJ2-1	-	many	CASSALGQNEQFF	TGTGCCAGCAGTGCCCTAGGTCAAAATGAGCAGTTCTTC
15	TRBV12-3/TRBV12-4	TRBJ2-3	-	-	CASSPGTPITDTQYF	TGTGCCAGCAGTCCGGGGACCCCGATCACAGATACGCAGTATTTT
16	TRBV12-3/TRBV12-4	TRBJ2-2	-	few	CASSLAMGANTGELFF	TGTGCCAGCAGTTTAGCGATGGGGGCGAACACCGGGGAGCTGTTTTTT
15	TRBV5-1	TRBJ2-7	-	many	CASSLGARDSYEQYF	TGCGCCAGCAGCTTGGGCGCCAGGGACTCCTACGAGCAGTACTTC
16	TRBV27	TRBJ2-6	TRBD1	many	CASPGQGATGANVLTF	TGTGCCAGCCCCGGACAGGGGGCAACTGGGGCCAACGTCCTGACTTTC
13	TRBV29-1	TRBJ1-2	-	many	CSVTDGTNYGYTF	TGCAGCGTTACGGACGGCACTAACTATGGCTACACCTTC
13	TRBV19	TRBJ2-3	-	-	CASSMISSDTQYF	TGTGCCAGTAGTATGATATCGAGTGATACGCAGTATTTT
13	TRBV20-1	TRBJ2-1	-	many	CSASRRGRDEQFF	TGCAGTGCTAGCCGCAGGGGGAGGGATGAGCAGTTCTTC
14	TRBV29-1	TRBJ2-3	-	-	CSVASTEATDTQYF	TGCAGCGTTGCCTCGACAGAGGCCACAGATACGCAGTATTTT
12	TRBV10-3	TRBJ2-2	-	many	CAIGPNTGELFF	TGTGCCATCGGGCCGAACACCGGGGAGCTGTTTTTT
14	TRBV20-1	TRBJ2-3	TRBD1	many	CSASGTGVTDTQYF	TGCAGTGCTTCCGGGACAGGGGTCACAGATACGCAGTATTTT
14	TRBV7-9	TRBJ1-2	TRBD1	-	CASSLTGEAYGYTF	TGTGCCAGCAGCCTCACAGGGGAGGCGTATGGCTACACCTTC
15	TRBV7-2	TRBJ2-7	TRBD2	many	CASSLDSGGAYEQYF	TGTGCCAGCAGCTTGGACAGCGGGGGGGCCTACGAGCAGTACTTC
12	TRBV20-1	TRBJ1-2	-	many	CSARNLSSGYTF	TGCAGTGCTAGAAATCTCTCTAGCGGCTACACCTTC
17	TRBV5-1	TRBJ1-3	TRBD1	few	CASSIGQGLGSGNTIYF	TGCGCCAGCAGCATCGGACAGGGATTGGGCTCTGGAAACACCATATATTTT
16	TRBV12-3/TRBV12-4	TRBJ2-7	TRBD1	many	CASSFLPGQGSETQYF	TGTGCCAGCAGTTTCTTACCGGGACAGGGGTCTGAGACGCAGTACTTC
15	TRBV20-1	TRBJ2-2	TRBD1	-	CSAHGQGGRPGELFF	TGCAGTGCTCACGGACAGGGTGGCAGGCCCGGGGAGCTGTTTTTT
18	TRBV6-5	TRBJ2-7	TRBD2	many	CASSYGTSGNFASYEQYF	TGTGCCAGCAGTTACGGGACTAGCGGGAATTTCGCCTCCTACGAGCAGTACTTC
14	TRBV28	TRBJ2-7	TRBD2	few	CASSLLSGVYEQYF	TGTGCCAGCAGTTTGCTTAGCGGGGTTTACGAGCAGTACTTC
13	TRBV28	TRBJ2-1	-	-	CASCFWINNEQFF	TGTGCCAGCTGTTTCTGGATAAACAATGAGCAGTTCTTC
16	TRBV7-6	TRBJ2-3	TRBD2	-	CASSYLGAGSTDTQYF	TGTGCCAGCAGCTACTTAGGAGCGGGGAGCACAGATACGCAGTATTTT